This T cell receptor (beta chain) was obtained from a study of blood T cell repertoires in COVID-19. Across the study: COVID-19 samples from acute and convalescent phases originated in the United States, Italy and Spain. From T cells, B-cell-depleted T cells, or PBMCs came the material, which was cDNA or gDNA.

As processed by the authors: Scientists estimated how many nucleated cells there were by amplifying reference gene primers. TCRdb keeps only in-frame clones here, not all; method: immunoSEQ multiplex PCR. That table supplies the V and J calls and clone size; D and trimming were determined from the DNA. This sample carries 65,000 to 90,000 clones, around 81% of them seen once, and the ten largest clones take around 28%. CDR1 is SQVTM and CDR2 is ANQGSEA in the germline V gene. Trimming cost V 6 bases and J 3 bases; bases outside gene matches: 10. The CDR3 length is 14 residues. The clonotype comes from a human donor in a cohort sampled during active COVID-19. The chain has TRBV29-1 and TRBJ1-2; 7 positions agree with TRBD1. Sample: peripheral blood. The CDR3, as DNA: TGCAGCGTAACTCCAGGGGGATCATACTATGGCTACACCTTC. It yields the protein CSVTPGGSYYGYTF.